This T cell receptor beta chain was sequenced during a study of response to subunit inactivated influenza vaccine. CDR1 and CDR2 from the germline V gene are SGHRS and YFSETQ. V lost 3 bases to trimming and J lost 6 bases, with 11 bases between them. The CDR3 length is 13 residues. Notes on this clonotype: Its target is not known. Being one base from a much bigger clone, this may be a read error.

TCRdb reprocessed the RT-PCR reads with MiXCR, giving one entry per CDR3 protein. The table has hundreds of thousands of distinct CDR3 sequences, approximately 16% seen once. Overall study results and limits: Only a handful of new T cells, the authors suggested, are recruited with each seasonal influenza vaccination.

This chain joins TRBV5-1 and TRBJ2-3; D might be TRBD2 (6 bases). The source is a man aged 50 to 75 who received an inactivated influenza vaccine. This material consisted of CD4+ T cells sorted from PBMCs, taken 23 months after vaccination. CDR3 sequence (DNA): TGCGCCAGCAGCTCACCGGCGGGGGATACGCAGTATTTT. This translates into CASSSPAGDTQYF. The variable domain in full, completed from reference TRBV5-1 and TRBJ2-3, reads KAGVTQTPRYLIKTRGQQVTLSCSPISGHRSVSWYQQTPGQGLQFLFEYFSETQRNKGNFPGRFSGRQFSNSRSEMNVSTLELGDSALYLCASSSPAGDTQYFGPGTRLTVL.